This paragraph covers one T cell receptor (beta chain) sequence. V dropped 5 bases and J dropped 5; count of bases not matched to a gene: 6. Germline V gene sequence: CDR1 SGHVS, CDR2 FQNEAQ. The CDR3 consists of 15 residues. These data belong to a study of shared clonotypes between healthy human individuals. Terminally differentiated effector memory CD45RA+ cells were excluded from the naive CD8 cells, which were CD45RO-negative and positively selected for CCR7. Assay: immunoSEQ multiplex PCR; the TCRdb copy retains only in-frame clones and omits some. Found here are approximately 810,000 clones, nearly 95% of them singletons; the top ten hold approximately 25%.

The source is a man aged 30-40 years in good health. V and J are TRBV7-8 and TRBJ2-7, with 13 bases that match TRBD2. Material for sequencing was naive CD8+ T cells sorted from blood. The CDR3 coding sequence is TGTGCCAGCAGCCCCGGACTAGCGGGAGATGACGAGCAGTACTTC. Translating gives CASSPGLAGDDEQYF.